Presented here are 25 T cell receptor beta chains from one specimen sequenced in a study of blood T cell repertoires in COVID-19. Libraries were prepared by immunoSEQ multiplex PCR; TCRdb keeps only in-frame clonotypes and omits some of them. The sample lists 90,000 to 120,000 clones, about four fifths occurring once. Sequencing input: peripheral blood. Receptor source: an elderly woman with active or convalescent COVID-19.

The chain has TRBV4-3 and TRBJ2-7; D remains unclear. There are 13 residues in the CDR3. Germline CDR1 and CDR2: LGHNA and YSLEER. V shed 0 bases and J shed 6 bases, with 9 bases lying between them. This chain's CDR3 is CASSQDLFGEQYF. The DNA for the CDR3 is TGCGCCAGCAGCCAAGATTTGTTCGGCGAGCAGTACTTC.

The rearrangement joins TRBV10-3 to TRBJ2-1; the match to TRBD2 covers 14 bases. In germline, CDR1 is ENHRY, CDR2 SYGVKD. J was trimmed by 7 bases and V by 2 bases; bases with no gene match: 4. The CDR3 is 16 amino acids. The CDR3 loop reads CAISERGTSGSNEQFF. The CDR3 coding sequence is TGTGCCATCAGTGAGCGGGGGACTAGCGGGAGTAATGAGCAGTTCTTC.

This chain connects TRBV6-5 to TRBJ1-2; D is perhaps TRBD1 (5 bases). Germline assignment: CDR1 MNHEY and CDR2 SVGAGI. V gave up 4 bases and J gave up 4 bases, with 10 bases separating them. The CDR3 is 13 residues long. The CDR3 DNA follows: TGTGCCAGCAGTTTCCAGGGCCCCTATGGCTACACCTTC. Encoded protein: CASSFQGPYGYTF.

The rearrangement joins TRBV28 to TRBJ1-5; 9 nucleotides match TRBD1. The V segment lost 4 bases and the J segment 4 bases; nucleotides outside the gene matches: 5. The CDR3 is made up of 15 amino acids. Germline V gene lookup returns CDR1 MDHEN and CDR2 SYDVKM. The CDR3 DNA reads TGTGCCAGCAGTTCCCGGGACAGGGCAAATCAGCCCCAGCATTTT. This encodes CASSSRDRANQPQHF. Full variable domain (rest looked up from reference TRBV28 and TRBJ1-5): DVKVTQSSRYLVKRTGEKVFLECVQDMDHENMFWYRQDPGLGLRLIYFSYDVKMKEKGDIPEGYSVSREKKERFSLILESASTNQTSMYLCASSSRDRANQPQHFGDGTRLSIL.

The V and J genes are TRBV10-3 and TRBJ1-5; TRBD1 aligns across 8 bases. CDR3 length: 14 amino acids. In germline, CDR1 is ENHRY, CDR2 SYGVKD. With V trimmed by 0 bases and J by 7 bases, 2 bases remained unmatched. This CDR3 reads CAISESTGEQPQHF. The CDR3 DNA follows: TGTGCCATCAGTGAGTCGACAGGGGAACAGCCCCAGCATTTT.

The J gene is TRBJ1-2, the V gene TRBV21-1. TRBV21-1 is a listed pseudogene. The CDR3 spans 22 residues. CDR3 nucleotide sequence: TGTGCCAGCAGCAAAGTAGCGCGTCGTAGAAGGGACTGGTCTTATTTCGACTATGGCTACACCTTC. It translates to CASSKVARRRRDWSYFDYGYTF.

The DNA for the CDR3 is TGTGCCACCAGTGATGGGACTAGCGGAGCGTTGGGGGCCAACGTCCTGACTTTC. This gives the protein CATSDGTSGALGANVLTF. This sequence joins TRBV24-1 and TRBJ2-6; 11 nucleotides match TRBD2. CDR1 and CDR2 from the germline V gene are KGHDR and SFDVKD. Unmatched junction bases numbered 7, after V lost 3 bases and J lost 4 bases. This CDR3 spans 18 amino acids.

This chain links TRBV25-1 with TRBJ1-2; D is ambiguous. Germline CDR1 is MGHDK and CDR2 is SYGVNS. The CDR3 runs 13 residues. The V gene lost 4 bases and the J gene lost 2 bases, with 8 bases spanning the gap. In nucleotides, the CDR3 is TGTGCCAGCAGTGTCCAGAACAACTATGGCTACACCTTC. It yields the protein CASSVQNNYGYTF.

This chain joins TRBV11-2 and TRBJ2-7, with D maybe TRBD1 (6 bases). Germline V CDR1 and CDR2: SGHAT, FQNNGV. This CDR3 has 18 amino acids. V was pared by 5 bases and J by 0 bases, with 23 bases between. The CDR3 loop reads CASSPTSRGKGDSYEQYF. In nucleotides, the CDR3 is TGTGCCAGCAGCCCTACCTCTAGGGGGAAAGGTGACTCCTACGAGCAGTACTTC. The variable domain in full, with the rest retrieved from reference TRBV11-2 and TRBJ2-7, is EAGVAQSPRYKIIEKRQSVAFWCNPISGHATLYWYQQILGQGPKLLIQFQNNGVVDDSQLPKDRFSAERLKGVDSTLKIQPAKLEDSAVYLCASSPTSRGKGDSYEQYFGPGTRLTVT.

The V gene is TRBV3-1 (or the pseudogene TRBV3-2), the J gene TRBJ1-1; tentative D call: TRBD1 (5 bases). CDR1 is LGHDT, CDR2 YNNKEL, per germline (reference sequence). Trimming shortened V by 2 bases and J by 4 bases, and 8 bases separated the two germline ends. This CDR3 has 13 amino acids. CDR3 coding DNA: TGTGCCAGCAGCCAACGGGGGAGCACTGAAGCTTTCTTT. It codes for CASSQRGSTEAFF.

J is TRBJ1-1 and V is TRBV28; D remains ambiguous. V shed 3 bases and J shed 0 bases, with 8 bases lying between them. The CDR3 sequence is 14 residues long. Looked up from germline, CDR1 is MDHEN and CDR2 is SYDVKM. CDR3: CASSFISLNTEAFF. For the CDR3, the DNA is TGTGCCAGCAGTTTTATTTCCCTGAACACTGAAGCTTTCTTT. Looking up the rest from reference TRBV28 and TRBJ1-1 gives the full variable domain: DVKVTQSSRYLVKRTGEKVFLECVQDMDHENMFWYRQDPGLGLRLIYFSYDVKMKEKGDIPEGYSVSREKKERFSLILESASTNQTSMYLCASSFISLNTEAFFGQGTRLTVV.

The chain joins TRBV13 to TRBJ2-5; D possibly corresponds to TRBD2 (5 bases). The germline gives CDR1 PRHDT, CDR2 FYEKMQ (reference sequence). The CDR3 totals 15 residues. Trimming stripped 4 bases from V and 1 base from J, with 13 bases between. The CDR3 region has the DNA TGTGCCAGCAGCTCCGAAGGGAGTTCCCAAGAGACCCAGTACTTC. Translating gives CASSSEGSSQETQYF.

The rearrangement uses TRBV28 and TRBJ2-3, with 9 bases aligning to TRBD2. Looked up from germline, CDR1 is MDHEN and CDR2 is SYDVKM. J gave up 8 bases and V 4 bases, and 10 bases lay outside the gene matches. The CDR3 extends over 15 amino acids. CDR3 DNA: TGTGCCAGCAGTTCGGCGGGGGGGTCCCTGGGTACGCAGTATTTT. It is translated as CASSSAGGSLGTQYF.

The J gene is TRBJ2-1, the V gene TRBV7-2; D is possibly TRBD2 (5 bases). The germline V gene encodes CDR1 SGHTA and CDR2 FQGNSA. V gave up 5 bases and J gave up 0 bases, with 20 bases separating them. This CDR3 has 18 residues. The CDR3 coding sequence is TGTGCCAGCAGCCAATTAATTAGCGCTTATAGCTCCTACAATGAGCAGTTCTTC. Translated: CASSQLISAYSSYNEQFF.

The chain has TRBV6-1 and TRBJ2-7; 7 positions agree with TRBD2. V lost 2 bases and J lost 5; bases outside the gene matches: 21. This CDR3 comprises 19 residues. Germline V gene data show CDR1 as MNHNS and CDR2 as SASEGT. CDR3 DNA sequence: TGTGCCAGCAGTGAATTCCCCAATGGGGCTAGCGGAGTTATGAACGAGCAGTACTTC. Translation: CASSEFPNGASGVMNEQYF.

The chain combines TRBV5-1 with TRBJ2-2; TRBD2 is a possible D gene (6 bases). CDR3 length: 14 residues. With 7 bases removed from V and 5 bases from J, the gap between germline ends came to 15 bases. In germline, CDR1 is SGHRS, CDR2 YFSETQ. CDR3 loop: CASGPGLRTGELFF. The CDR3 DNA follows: TGCGCCAGCGGACCGGGACTCAGGACCGGGGAGCTGTTTTTT. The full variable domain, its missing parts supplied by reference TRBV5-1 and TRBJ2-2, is KAGVTQTPRYLIKTRGQQVTLSCSPISGHRSVSWYQQTPGQGLQFLFEYFSETQRNKGNFPGRFSGRQFSNSRSEMNVSTLELGDSALYLCASGPGLRTGELFFGEGSRLTVL.

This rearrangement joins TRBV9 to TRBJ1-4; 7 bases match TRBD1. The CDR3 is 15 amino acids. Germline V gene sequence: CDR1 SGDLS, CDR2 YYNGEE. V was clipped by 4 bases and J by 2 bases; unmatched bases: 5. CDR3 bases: TGTGCCAGCAGCTCCACACAGGGGACTAATGAAAAACTGTTTTTT. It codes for CASSSTQGTNEKLFF.

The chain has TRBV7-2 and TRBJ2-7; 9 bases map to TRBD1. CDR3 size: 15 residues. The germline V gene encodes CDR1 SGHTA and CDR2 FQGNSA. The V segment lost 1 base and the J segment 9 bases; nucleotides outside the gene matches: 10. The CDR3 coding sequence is TGTGCCAGCAGCTTAGTTCTGGCAGGACAGGGGTGGCAGTACTTC. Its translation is CASSLVLAGQGWQYF.

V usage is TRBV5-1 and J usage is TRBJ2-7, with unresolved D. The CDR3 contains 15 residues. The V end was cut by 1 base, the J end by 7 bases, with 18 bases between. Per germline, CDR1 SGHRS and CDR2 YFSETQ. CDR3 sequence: CASSLSSETYEEQYF. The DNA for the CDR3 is TGCGCCAGCAGCTTGAGTTCGGAGACCTACGAAGAGCAGTACTTC.

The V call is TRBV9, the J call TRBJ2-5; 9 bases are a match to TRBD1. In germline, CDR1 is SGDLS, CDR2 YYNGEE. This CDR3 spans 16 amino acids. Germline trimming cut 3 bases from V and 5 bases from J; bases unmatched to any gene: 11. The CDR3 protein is CASSERTGDVVETQYF. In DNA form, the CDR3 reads TGTGCCAGCAGCGAACGGACAGGGGATGTCGTGGAGACCCAGTACTTC.

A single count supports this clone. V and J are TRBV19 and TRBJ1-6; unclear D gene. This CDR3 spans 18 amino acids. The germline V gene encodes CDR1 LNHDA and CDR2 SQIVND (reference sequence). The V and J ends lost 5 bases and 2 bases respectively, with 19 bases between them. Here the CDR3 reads CASSDYGSGGPYNSPLHF. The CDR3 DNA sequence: TGTGCCAGTAGTGACTACGGCTCCGGCGGGCCCTATAATTCACCCCTCCACTTT.

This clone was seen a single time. The CDR3 region is CASSQGQGHGYTF. In DNA form, the CDR3 reads TGTGCCAGCAGTCAAGGACAGGGTCATGGCTACACCTTC. The chain carries TRBV12-3 or TRBV12-4 and TRBJ1-2; 8 bases match TRBD1. Germline trimming cut 5 bases from V and 6 bases from J; bases unmatched to any gene: 5. CDR3 length: 13 residues.

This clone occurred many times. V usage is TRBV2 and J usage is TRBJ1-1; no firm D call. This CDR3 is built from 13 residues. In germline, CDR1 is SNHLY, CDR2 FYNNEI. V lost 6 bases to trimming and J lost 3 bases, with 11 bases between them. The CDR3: CASRLGRDTEAFF. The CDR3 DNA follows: TGTGCCAGCAGATTGGGGAGGGACACTGAAGCTTTCTTT.

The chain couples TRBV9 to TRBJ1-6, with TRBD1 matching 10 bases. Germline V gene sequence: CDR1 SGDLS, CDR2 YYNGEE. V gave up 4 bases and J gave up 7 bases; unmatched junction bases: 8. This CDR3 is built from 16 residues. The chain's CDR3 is CASSSKGQGVNSPLHF. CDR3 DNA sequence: TGTGCCAGCAGCTCCAAAGGACAGGGGGTGAATTCACCCCTCCACTTT. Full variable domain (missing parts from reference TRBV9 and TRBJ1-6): DSGVTQTPKHLITATGQRVTLRCSPRSGDLSVYWYQQSLDQGLQFLIQYYNGEERAKGNILERFSAQQFPDLHSELNLSSLELGDSALYFCASSSKGQGVNSPLHFGNGTRLTVT.

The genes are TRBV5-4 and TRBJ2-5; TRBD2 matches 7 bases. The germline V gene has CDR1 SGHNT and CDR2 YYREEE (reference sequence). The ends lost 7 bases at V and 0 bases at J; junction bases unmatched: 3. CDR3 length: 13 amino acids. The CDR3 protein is CASARGDQETQYF. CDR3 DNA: TGTGCCAGCGCCCGGGGGGACCAAGAGACCCAGTACTTC.